This T cell receptor (beta chain) was captured by sequencing in a study of CD8+ T cells in alopecia areata. RNA, once extracted, was reverse transcribed into cDNA for use as the sequencing template. Sequencing used immunoSEQ multiplex PCR; TCRdb keeps in-frame clones, though not all of them. Seen here are 200,000 to 250,000 clones, under 70% observed once, and the top ten hold more than 1%. Worth noting for this clone: Its antigen is not known.

As for treatment: oral pan-JAK inhibitor, 5-10 mg twice daily. Alopecia areata patients had lesional scalp punch biopsies and peripheral blood taken from them. The study, taken as a whole, reports: Tissue-resident alphabeta T cells belonging to normal skin likewise get sequenced within scalp specimens.

CDR1 and CDR2 from the germline V gene are MRHNA and SNTAGT. CDR3 length: 13 amino acids. J lost 9 bases, V lost 6 bases, and 7 bases had no gene match. Source: CD4+ T cells sorted from blood, taken around week 46, from a patient treated with tofacitinib. This chain joins TRBV6-4 and TRBJ2-1; 8 bases are shared with TRBD1. This sequence was found in a human donor with alopecia areata. The CDR3 nucleotides are TGTGCCAGCAGACACCTACAGGGGGGTGAGCAGTTCTTC. This translates into CASRHLQGGEQFF.